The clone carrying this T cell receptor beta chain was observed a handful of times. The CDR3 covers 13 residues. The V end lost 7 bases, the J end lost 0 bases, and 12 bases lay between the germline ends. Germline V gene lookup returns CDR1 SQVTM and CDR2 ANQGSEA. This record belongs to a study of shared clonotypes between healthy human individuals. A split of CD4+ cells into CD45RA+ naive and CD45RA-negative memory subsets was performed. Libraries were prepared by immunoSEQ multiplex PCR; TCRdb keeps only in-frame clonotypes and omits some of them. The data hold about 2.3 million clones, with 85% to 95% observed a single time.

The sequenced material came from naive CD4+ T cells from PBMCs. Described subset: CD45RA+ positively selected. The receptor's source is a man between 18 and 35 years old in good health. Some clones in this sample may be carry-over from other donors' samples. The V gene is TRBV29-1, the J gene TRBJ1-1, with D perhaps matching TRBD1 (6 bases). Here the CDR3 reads CSAAGQLNTEAFF. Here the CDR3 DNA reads TGCAGCGCTGCGGGACAACTGAACACTGAAGCTTTCTTT.